This T cell receptor (beta chain) comes out of a study of cytomegalovirus exposure and HLA in healthy donors. Germline-derived CDR1 and CDR2 are SGHTA and FQGTGA. V lost 4 bases and J 5 bases, leaving 20 bases between the germline ends. This CDR3 is 16 amino acids long. Primers for the PCR totalled 60 Vbeta and 13 Jbeta. Sequencing used immunoSEQ multiplex PCR; TCRdb keeps in-frame clones, though not all of them. This sample has 95,000 to 100,000 clones; about 72% occur once, and the top ten carry under 20%. This TCR was recovered from a woman aged 55 to 70 in good health and CMV-seropositive. The specimen was PBMCs. V usage is TRBV7-3 and J usage is TRBJ1-1; D perhaps matches TRBD1 (5 bases). The DNA for the CDR3 is TGTGCCAGCAGCTCGTCCGGCGTGGGGGGGAGGACTGAAGCTTTCTTT. It encodes CASSSSGVGGRTEAFF.